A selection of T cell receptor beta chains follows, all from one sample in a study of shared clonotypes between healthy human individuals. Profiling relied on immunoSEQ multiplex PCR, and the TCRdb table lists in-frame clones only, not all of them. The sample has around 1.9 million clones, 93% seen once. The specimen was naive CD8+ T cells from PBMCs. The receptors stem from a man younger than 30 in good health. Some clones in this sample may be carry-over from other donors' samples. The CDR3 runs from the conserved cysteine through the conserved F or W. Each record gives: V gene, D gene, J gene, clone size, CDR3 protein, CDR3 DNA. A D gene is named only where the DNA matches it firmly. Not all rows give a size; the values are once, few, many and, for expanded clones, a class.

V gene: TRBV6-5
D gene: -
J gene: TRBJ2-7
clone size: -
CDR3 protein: CASSARDHFYEQYF
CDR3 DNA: TGTGCCAGCAGCGCCAGGGACCATTTCTACGAGCAGTACTTC

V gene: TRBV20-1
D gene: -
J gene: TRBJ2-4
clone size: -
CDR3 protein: CSASWENIQYF
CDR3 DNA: TGCAGTGCTAGCTGGGAAAACATTCAGTACTTC

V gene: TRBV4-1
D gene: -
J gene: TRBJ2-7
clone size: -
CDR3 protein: CASSQAYSYEQYF
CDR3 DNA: TGCGCCAGCAGCCAAGCTTACAGCTACGAGCAGTACTTC

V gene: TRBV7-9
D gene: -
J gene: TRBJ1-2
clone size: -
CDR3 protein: CASSLSLGRPGYTF
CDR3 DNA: TGTGCCAGCAGCTTGTCATTGGGTCGGCCAGGCTACACCTTC

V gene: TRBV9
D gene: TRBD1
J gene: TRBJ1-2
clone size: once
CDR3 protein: CASSTRGGPAFNYGYTF
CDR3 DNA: TGTGCCAGCAGCACAAGAGGGGGCCCGGCGTTTAACTATGGCTACACCTTC

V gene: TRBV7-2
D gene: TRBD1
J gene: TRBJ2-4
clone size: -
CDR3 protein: CASSPGTGNPKNIQYF
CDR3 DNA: TGTGCCAGCAGCCCAGGGACAGGGAATCCCAAAAACATTCAGTACTTC

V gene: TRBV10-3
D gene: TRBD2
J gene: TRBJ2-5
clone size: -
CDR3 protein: CAIAGGETQYF
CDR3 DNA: TGTGCCATCGCGGGAGGGGAGACCCAGTACTTC

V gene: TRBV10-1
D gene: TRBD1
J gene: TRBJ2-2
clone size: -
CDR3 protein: CASSEGTVSTGELFF
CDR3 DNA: TGCGCCAGCAGTGAGGGGACAGTATCTACCGGGGAGCTGTTTTTT

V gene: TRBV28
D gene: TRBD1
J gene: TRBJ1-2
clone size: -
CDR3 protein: CASSSYRGHSDGYTF
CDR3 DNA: TGTGCCAGCAGTTCTTACAGGGGGCATTCGGATGGCTACACCTTC

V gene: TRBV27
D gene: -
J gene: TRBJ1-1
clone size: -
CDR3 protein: CASSLLGGLMNTEAFF
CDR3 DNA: TGTGCCAGCAGTTTATTGGGCGGCCTTATGAACACTGAAGCTTTCTTT

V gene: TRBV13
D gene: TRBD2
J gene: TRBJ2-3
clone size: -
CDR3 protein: CASSCGPSLADCTDTQYF
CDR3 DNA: TGTGCCAGCAGTTGTGGCCCCTCACTAGCGGACTGCACAGATACGCAGTATTTT

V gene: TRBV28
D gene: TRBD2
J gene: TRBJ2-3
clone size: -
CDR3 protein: CASSFYPLADPSTDTQYF
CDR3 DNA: TGTGCCAGCAGTTTCTACCCACTAGCGGACCCTAGCACAGATACGCAGTATTTT

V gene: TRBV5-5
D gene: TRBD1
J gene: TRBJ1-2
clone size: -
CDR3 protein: CASKGQHNYGYTF
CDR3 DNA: TGTGCCAGCAAGGGACAGCATAACTATGGCTACACCTTC

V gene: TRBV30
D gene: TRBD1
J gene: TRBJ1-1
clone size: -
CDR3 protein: CAWDTGGTEAFF
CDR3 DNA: TGTGCCTGGGACACAGGGGGCACTGAAGCTTTCTTT